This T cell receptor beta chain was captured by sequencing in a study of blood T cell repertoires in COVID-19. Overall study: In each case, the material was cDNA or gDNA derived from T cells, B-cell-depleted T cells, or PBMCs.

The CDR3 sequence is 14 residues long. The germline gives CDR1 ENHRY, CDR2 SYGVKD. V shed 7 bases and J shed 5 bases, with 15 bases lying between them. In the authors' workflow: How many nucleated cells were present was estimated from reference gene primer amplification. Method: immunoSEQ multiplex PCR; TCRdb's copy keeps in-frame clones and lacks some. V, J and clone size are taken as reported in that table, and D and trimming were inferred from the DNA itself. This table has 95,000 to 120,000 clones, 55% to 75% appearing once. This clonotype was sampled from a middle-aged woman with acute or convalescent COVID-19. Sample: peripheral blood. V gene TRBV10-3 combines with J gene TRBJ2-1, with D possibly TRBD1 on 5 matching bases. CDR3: CAIKGSQGDNEQFF. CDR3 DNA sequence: TGTGCCATCAAGGGTTCGCAGGGTGACAATGAGCAGTTCTTC.